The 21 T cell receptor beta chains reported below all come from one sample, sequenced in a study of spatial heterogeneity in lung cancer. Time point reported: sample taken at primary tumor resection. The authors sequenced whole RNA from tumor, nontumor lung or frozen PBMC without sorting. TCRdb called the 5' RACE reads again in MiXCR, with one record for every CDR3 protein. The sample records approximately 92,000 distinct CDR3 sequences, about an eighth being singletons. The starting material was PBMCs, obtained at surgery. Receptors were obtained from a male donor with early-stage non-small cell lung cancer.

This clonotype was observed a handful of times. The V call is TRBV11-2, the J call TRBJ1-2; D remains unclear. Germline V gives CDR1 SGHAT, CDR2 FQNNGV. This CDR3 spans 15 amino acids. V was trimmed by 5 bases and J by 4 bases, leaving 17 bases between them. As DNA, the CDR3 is TGTGCCAGCAGCCGTAATTCCGGGGTTGGCTATGGCTACACCTTC. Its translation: CASSRNSGVGYGYTF.

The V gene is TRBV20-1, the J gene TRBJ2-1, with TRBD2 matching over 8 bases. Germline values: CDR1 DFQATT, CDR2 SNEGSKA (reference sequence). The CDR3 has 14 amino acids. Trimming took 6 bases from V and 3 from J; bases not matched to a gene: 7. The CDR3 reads CSAAPAGGYNEQFF. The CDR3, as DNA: TGCAGTGCCGCTCCTGCGGGAGGCTACAATGAGCAGTTCTTC.

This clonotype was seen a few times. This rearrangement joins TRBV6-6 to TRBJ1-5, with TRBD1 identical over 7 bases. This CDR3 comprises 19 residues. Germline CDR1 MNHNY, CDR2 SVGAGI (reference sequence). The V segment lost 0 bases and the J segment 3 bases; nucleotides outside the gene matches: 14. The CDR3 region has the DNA TGTGCCAGCAGTTACTCTAAGGGGGTATTTACAGGGGCCAATCAGCCCCAGCATTTT. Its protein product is CASSYSKGVFTGANQPQHF.

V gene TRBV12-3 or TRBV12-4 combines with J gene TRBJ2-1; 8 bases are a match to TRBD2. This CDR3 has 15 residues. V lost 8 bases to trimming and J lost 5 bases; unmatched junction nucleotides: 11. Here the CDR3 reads CASFEGLEPHNEQFF. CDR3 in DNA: TGTGCCAGCTTCGAGGGACTAGAACCCCACAATGAGCAGTTCTTC.

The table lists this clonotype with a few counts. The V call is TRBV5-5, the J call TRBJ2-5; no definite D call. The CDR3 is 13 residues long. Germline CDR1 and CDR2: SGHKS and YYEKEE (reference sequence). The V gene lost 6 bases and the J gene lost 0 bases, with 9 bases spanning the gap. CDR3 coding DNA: TGTGCCAGCACCAAGGTAGACCAAGAGACCCAGTACTTC. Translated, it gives CASTKVDQETQYF.

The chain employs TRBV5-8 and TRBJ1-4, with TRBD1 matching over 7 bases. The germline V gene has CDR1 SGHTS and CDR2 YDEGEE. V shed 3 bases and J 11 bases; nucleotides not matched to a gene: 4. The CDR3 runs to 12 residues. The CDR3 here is CASSSYRGKLFF. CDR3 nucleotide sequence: TGTGCCAGCAGCTCATACAGGGGTAAACTGTTTTTT.

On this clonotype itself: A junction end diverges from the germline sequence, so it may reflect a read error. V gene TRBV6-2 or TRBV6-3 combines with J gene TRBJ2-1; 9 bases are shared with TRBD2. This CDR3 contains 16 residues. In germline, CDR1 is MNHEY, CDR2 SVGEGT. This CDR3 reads CASSSRLAAVYKEQFF. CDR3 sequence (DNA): TGTGCCAGCAGTTCCCGACTAGCGGCGGTCTACAAAGAGCAGTTCTTC.

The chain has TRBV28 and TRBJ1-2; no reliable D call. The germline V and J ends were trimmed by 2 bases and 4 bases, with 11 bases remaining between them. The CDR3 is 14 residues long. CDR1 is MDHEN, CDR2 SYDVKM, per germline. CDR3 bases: TGTGCCAGCAGTTTAACGGGATCGGCCTATGGCTACACCTTC. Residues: CASSLTGSAYGYTF.

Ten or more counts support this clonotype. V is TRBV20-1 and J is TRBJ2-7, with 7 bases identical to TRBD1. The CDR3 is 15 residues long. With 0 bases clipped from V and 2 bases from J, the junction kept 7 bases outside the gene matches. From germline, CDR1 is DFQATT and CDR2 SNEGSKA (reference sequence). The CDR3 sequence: CSARDPRDRPYEQYF. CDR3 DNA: TGCAGTGCTAGAGACCCCCGGGACAGACCCTACGAGCAGTACTTC.

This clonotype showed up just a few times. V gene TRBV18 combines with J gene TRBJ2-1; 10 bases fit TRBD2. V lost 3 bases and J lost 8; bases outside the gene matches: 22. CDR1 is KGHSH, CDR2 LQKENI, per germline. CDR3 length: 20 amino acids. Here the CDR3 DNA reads TGTGCCAGCTCACCGCAGGGTTATGCTAGCGGGAGAAGTGGTCGGCATGAGCAGTTCTTC. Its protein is CASSPQGYASGRSGRHEQFF. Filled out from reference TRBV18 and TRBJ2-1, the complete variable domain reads NAGVMQNPRHLVRRRGQEARLRCSPMKGHSHVYWYRQLPEEGLKFMVYLQKENIIDESGMPKERFSAEFPKEGPSILRIQQVVRGDSAAYFCASSPQGYASGRSGRHEQFFGPGTRLTVL.

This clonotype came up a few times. DNA of the CDR3: TGTGCCAGCAGCTTACGGGGCGGGTCCGCCTACAATGAGCAGTTCTTC. Translation: CASSLRGGSAYNEQFF. The chain couples TRBV7-6 to TRBJ2-1; D possibly matches TRBD1 or TRBD2 (5 bases each). This CDR3 contains 16 residues. The V end was cut by 2 bases, the J end by 2 bases, with 13 bases between. Germline values: CDR1 SGHVS, CDR2 FNYEAQ.

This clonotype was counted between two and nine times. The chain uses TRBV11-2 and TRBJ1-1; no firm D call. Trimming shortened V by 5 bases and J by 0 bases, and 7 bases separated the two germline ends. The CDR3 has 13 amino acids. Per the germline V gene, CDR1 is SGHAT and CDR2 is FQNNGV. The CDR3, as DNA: TGTGCCAGCAGCCCAGAGTTGAACACTGAAGCTTTCTTT. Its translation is CASSPELNTEAFF.

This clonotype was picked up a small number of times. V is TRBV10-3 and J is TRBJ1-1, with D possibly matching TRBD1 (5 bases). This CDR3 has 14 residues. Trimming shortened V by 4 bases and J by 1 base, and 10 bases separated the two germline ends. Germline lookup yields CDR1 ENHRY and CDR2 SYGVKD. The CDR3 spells CAISVTGPNTEAFF. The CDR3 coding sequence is TGTGCCATCAGTGTAACAGGCCCGAACACTGAAGCTTTCTTT.

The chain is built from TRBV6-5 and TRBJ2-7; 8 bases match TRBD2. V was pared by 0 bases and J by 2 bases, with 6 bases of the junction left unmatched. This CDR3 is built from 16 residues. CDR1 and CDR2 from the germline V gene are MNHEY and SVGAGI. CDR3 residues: CASSYSPSGPAYEQYF. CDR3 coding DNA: TGTGCCAGCAGTTACTCGCCTAGCGGGCCAGCCTACGAGCAGTACTTC.

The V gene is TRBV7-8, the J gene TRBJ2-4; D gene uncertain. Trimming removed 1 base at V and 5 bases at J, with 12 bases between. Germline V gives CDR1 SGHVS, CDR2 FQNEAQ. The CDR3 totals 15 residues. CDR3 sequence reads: CASSLEILGQNIQYF. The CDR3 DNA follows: TGTGCCAGCAGCTTAGAAATACTCGGCCAAAACATTCAGTACTTC.

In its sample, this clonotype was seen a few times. The CDR3 loop reads CASSFQGRPGKAFF. DNA for the CDR3: TGTGCCAGCAGTTTTCAGGGGCGACCTGGGAAAGCTTTCTTT. The V call is TRBV28, the J call TRBJ1-1; tentative D call: TRBD1 (6 bases). The V end lost 3 bases, the J end lost 9 bases, and 17 bases lay between the germline ends. CDR1 MDHEN and CDR2 SYDVKM come from the germline V gene. This CDR3 region has 14 residues. Complete variable domain (other parts from reference TRBV28 and TRBJ1-1): DVKVTQSSRYLVKRTGEKVFLECVQDMDHENMFWYRQDPGLGLRLIYFSYDVKMKEKGDIPEGYSVSREKKERFSLILESASTNQTSMYLCASSFQGRPGKAFFGQGTRLTVV.

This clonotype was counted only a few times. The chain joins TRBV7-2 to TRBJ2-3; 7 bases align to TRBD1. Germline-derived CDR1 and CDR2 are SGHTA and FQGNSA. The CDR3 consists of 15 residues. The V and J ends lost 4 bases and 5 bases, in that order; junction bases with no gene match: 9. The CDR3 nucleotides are TGTGCCAGCAGCTCCGACAGGGCTGCAGAAGATACGCAGTATTTT. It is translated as CASSSDRAAEDTQYF.

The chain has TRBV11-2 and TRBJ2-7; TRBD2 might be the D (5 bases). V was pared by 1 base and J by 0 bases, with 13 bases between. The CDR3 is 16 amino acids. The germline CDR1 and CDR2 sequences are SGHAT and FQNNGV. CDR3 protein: CASSLVGGRSSYEQYF. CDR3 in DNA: TGTGCCAGCAGCTTAGTGGGCGGGCGAAGCTCCTACGAGCAGTACTTC. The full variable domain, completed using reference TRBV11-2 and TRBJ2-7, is EAGVAQSPRYKIIEKRQSVAFWCNPISGHATLYWYQQILGQGPKLLIQFQNNGVVDDSQLPKDRFSAERLKGVDSTLKIQPAKLEDSAVYLCASSLVGGRSSYEQYFGPGTRLTVT.

CDR3 region: CASSSLAGGPKNEQFF. CDR3 DNA: TGTGCCAGCAGTTCCTTAGCGGGAGGGCCGAAAAATGAGCAGTTCTTC. V is TRBV28 and J is TRBJ2-1; 11 nucleotides align to TRBD2. The CDR3 length is 16 residues. CDR1 is MDHEN, CDR2 SYDVKM, per germline. V trimming: 4 bases; J trimming: 7 bases; junction bases outside the gene matches: 9.

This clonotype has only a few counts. The CDR3 spells CSARRPGLAGHPETQYF. In DNA, the CDR3 is TGCAGTGCTAGAAGACCGGGACTAGCGGGGCACCCAGAGACCCAGTACTTC. V and J are TRBV20-1 and TRBJ2-5; 13 positions match TRBD2. The CDR3 runs 17 residues. Germline CDR1 DFQATT, CDR2 SNEGSKA (reference sequence). V lost 2 bases, J lost 4 bases, and 10 bases stayed unmatched.

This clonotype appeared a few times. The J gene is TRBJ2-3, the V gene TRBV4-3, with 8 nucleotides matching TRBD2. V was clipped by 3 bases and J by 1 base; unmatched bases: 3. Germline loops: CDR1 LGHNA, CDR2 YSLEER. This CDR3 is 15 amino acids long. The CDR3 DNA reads TGCGCCAGCAGCCAGGGTAGCGGGGGCACAGATACGCAGTATTTT. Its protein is CASSQGSGGTDTQYF.